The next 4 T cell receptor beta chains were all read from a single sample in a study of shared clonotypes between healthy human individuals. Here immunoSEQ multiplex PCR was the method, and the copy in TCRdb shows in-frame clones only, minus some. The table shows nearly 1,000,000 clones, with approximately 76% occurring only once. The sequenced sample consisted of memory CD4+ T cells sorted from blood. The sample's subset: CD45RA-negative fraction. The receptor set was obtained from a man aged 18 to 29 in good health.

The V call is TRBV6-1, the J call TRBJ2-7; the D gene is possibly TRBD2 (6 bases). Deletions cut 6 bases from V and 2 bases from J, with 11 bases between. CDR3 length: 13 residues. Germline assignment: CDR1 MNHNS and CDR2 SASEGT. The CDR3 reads CASRGTYAYEQYF. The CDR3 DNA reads TGTGCCAGCAGGGGGACTTACGCCTACGAGCAGTACTTC.

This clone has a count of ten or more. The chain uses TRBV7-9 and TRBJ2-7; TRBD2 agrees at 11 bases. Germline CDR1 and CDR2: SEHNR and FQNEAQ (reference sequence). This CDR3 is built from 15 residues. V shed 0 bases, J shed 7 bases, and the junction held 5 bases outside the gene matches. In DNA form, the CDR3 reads TGTGCCAGCAGCTTAGCTACTAGCGGGAGTGATGAGCAGTACTTC. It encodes CASSLATSGSDEQYF.

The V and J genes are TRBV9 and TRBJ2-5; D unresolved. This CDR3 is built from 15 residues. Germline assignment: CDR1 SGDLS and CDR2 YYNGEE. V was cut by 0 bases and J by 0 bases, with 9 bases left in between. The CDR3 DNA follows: TGTGCCAGCAGCGTAGGGGCCGGGTACCAAGAGACCCAGTACTTC. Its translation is CASSVGAGYQETQYF.

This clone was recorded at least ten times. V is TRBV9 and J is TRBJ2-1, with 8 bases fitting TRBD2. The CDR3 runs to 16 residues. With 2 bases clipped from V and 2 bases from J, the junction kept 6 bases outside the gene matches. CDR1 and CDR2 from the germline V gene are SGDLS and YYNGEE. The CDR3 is CASSVGLGGAYNEQFF. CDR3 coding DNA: TGTGCCAGCAGCGTTGGGCTCGGGGGGGCCTACAATGAGCAGTTCTTC.